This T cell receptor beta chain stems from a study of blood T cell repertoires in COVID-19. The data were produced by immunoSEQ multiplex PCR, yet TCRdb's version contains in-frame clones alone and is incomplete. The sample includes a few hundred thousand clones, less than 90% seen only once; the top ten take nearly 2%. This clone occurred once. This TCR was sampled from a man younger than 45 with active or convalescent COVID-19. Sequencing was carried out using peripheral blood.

The DNA for the CDR3 is TGTGCCAGCAGCTATCAGCAGGCATCACCCCTCCACTTT. Its protein is CASSYQQASPLHF. This chain connects TRBV14 to TRBJ1-6; no reliable D call. Trimming pared 5 bases from V and 10 bases from J, leaving 12 bases between. This CDR3 has 13 amino acids. Germline V gene lookup returns CDR1 SGHDN and CDR2 FVKESK. Looking up the rest from reference TRBV14 and TRBJ1-6 gives the full variable domain: EAGVTQFPSHSVIEKGQTVTLRCDPISGHDNLYWYRRVMGKEIKFLLHFVKESKQDESGMPNNRFLAERTGGTYSTLKVQPAELEDSGVYFCASSYQQASPLHFGNGTRLTVT.